This TCR beta chain was sequenced for a study of shared clonotypes between healthy human individuals. A note on this clone: Its antigen is still unknown.

Sorted-subset replicate PCR reactions contained about 200 ng DNA, corresponding to some 30,000 T cell genomes. Data came from immunoSEQ multiplex PCR; TCRdb stores just in-frame clones and leaves some out. This repertoire shows millions of clones, 85% to 95% found once; its top ten account for roughly 0.36%. The V gene lost 3 bases and the J gene lost 0 bases, with 6 bases spanning the gap. Germline loops: CDR1 LNHDA, CDR2 SQIVND (reference sequence). This CDR3 spans 13 amino acids. Study results and caveats: Relative to their counterparts shared across all four donors, non-shared clonotypes exhibited diminished generation probabilities.

CD4+ cells yielded CD45RA+ naive and CD45RA-negative memory subsets. This clonotype was sampled from a man aged 18 to 29 in good health. Some clones in this sample may be carry-over from other donors' samples. This chain connects TRBV19 to TRBJ2-7; no clear D gene. Sample: naive CD4+ T cells from PBMCs. As for subset: CD45RA+ positively selected. Written as DNA, the CDR3 is TGTGCCAGTAGTATGTTGAGCTCCTACGAGCAGTACTTC. Its translation is CASSMLSSYEQYF.